This TCR beta chain was sequenced during a study of cytomegalovirus exposure and HLA in healthy donors. Findings and caveats of the study: The study labeled 150 to 200 TCR beta chains cytomegalovirus-associated. Using a false discovery rate of 0.05, a later analysis showed that 16,951 TCR beta sequences were associated with HLA alleles.

Likely unrecorded immune exposures existed in these nominally healthy donors. As for this clone: The antigen is undetermined.

This PCR relied on a set of 60 Vbeta primers and 13 Jbeta primers. The repertoire was sequenced with immunoSEQ multiplex PCR; TCRdb's copy has only in-frame clones and lacks some. The sample has some 90,000 clones; roughly 78% are singletons. V dropped 4 bases and J dropped 1 base, with 14 bases sitting between them. The germline V gene has CDR1 SGHVS and CDR2 FQNEAQ. The CDR3 has 15 residues. The J gene is TRBJ2-7, the V gene TRBV7-8; no clear D. The sequenced sample consisted of PBMCs. The source is a male donor in good health and CMV-seropositive. The CDR3 coding sequence is TGTGCCAGCAGCTCTTCCAGTGGCTTTTCCTACGAGCAGTACTTC. It specifies CASSSSSGFSYEQYF.